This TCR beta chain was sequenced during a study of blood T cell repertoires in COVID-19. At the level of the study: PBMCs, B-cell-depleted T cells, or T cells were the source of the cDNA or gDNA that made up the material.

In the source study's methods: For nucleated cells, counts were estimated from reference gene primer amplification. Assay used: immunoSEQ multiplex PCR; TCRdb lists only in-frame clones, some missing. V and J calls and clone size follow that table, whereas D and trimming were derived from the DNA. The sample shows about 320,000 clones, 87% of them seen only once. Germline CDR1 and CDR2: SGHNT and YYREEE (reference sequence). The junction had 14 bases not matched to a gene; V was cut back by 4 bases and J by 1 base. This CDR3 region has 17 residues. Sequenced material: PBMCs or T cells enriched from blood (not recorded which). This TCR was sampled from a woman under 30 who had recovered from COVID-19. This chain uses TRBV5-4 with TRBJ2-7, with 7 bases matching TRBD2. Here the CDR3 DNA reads TGTGCCAGCAGCACCCGGGACGGGAGGTTGAGGTCCTACGAGCAGTACTTC. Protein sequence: CASSTRDGRLRSYEQYF.